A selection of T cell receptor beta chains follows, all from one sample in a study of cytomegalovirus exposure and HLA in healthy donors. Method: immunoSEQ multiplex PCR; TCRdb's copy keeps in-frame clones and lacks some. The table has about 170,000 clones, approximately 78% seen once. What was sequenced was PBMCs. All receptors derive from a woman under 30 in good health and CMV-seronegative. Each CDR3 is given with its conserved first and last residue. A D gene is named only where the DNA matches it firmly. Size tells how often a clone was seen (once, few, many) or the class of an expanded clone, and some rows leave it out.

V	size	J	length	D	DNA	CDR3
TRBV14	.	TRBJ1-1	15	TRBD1	TGTGCCAGCAGCCTTCGGGACAGCATGAACACTGAAGCTTTCTTT	CASSLRDSMNTEAFF
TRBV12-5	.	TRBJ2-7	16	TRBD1	TGTGCTAGTGGTTTGGTACTGGGACAGGGGGCGTACGAGCAGTACTTC	CASGLVLGQGAYEQYF
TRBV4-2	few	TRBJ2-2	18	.	TGTGCCAGCAGCCAGGAATCGACAGAAACTGCGAACACCGGGGAGCTGTTTTTT	CASSQESTETANTGELFF
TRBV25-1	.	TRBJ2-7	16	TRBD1	TGTGCCAGCAGTGAACCGACAGGGGGCATAAGCTACGAGCAGTACTTC	CASSEPTGGISYEQYF
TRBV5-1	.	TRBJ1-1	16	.	TGCGCCAGCAGCTTGGTCGGGTCAGAGAGGAACACTGAAGCTTTCTTT	CASSLVGSERNTEAFF
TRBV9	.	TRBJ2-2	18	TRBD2	TGTGCCAGCAGCGATCGTTCAGCGGGAGGAAGGGCTAACGGGGAGCTGTTTTTT	CASSDRSAGGRANGELFF
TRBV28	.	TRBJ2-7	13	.	TGTGCCAGCAGTTTATCCACAGGCTACGAGCAGTACTTC	CASSLSTGYEQYF
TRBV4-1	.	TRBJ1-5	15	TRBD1	TGCGCCAGCAGCCAAGAAGACAGGGGCAATCAGCCCCAGCATTTT	CASSQEDRGNQPQHF
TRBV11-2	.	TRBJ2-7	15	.	TGTGCCAGCAGCTTAGATGGGGGGACTTCCTACGAGCAGTACTTC	CASSLDGGTSYEQYF
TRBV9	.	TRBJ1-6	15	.	TGTGCCAGCAGCGTAGGTGTGGTCAGAACTTCACCCCTCCACTTT	CASSVGVVRTSPLHF
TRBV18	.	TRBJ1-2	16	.	TGTGCCAGCTCACCACCGGGACTGCTTACCGAGTATGGCTACACCTTC	CASSPPGLLTEYGYTF
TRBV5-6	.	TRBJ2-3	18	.	TGTGCCAGCAGCTCCAAAACTTCCCTGACTAGAAGCACAGATACGCAGTATTTT	CASSSKTSLTRSTDTQYF
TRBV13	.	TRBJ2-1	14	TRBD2	TGTGCCAGCAGCTCCGGACTAGTGTTTGGCGAGCAGTTCTTC	CASSSGLVFGEQFF
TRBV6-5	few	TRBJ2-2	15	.	TGTGCCAGCACCCCAACGGGAGTAATCACCGGGGAGCTGTTTTTT	CASTPTGVITGELFF
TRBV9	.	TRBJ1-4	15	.	TGTGCCAGCAGCGTCGGACAACGACCTAATGAAAAACTGTTTTTT	CASSVGQRPNEKLFF
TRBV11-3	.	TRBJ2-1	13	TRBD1	TGTGCCAGCAGCTTATTGGGGACAGGGGTCAAGTTCTTC	CASSLLGTGVKFF
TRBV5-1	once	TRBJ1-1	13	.	TGCGCCAGCAGCACGACAGTAACTGGGAGGGCTTTCTTT	CASSTTVTGRAFF
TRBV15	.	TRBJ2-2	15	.	TGTGCCACCAGCATATGGGGGCAAAACACCGGGGAGCTGTTTTTT	CATSIWGQNTGELFF
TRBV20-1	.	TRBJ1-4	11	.	TGCAGTGCTAGAGATCGGGCCCGGGAGATTTTT	CSARDRAREIF
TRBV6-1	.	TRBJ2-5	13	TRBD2	TGTGCCAGCAGTACAGACTGGGCGGGGGCCCAGTACTTC	CASSTDWAGAQYF
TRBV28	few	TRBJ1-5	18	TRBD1	TGTGCCAGCAGTTCCAGACAGGGGTCCTTTGATAGCAATCAGCCCCAGCATTTT	CASSSRQGSFDSNQPQHF
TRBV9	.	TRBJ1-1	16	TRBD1	TGTGCCAGCAGCGGAACAGGGGGACCCCGGCCCACTGAAGCTTTCTTT	CASSGTGGPRPTEAFF
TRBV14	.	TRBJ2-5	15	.	TGTGCCAGCAGCCTCGGACAAAGAATAGGAGAGACCCAGTACTTC	CASSLGQRIGETQYF
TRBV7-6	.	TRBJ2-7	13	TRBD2	TGTGCCAGCAGCGGGGGGGGGTGGTACGAGCAGTACTTC	CASSGGGWYEQYF
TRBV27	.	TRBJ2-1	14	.	TGTGCCACCACCTTGGCGGGGAATTACAATGAGCAGTTCTTC	CATTLAGNYNEQFF
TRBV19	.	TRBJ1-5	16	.	TGTGCCAGTAGTATTTCGGGGGGTGCCGGTAATCAGCCCCAGCATTTT	CASSISGGAGNQPQHF
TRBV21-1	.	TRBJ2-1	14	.	TGTGCCAGCGGCGGACTAGCGGGGTACAATGAGCAGTTCTTC	CASGGLAGYNEQFF
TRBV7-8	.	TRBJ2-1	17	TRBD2	TGTGCCAGCAGCTTAGGACGCGGGAGGGCCTCCTACAATGAGCAGTTCTTC	CASSLGRGRASYNEQFF
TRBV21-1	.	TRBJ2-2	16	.	TGTGCCAGCAGCGACCCCCGGGACAGGGACACCGGGGAGCTGTTTTTT	CASSDPRDRDTGELFF
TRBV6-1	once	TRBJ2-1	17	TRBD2	TGTGCCAGCAGTGAAGGGGCGGGGGGCCTTTCCTACAATGAGCAGTTCTTC	CASSEGAGGLSYNEQFF
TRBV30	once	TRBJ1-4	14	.	TGTGCCTGCCAAGACAGGACAACTAATGAAAAACTGTTTTTT	CACQDRTTNEKLFF
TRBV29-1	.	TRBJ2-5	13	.	TGCAGCGTTGAAGATGACAGGCAAGAGACCCAGTACTTC	CSVEDDRQETQYF
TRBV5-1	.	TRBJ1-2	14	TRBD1	TGCGCCAGCAGCTTGGGGACAGGGACCTATGGCTACACCTTC	CASSLGTGTYGYTF
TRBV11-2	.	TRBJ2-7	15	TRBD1	TGTGCCAGCAGCCCGGGGGACAGGGGGACCTACGAGCAGTACTTC	CASSPGDRGTYEQYF
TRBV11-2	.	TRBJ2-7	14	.	TGTGCCAGCAGCTTAGCAGGGCACTCCTACGAGCAGTACTTC	CASSLAGHSYEQYF
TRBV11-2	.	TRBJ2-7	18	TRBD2	TGTGCCAGCAGCTTAGGGGGGATCGCTAGCGGGAGATTCAACGAGCAGTACTTC	CASSLGGIASGRFNEQYF
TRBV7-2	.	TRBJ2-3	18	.	TGTGCCAGCAGCTTAGTGGTCTCCTCAGGGATTTTCACAGATACGCAGTATTTT	CASSLVVSSGIFTDTQYF
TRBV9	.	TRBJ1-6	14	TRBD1	TGTGCCAGCAGCTCCACAGGGGATCCATCACCCCTCCACTTT	CASSSTGDPSPLHF
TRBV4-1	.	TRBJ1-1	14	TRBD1	TGCGCCAGCAGCCAAGCCACAGGGGGCACTGAAGCTTTCTTT	CASSQATGGTEAFF
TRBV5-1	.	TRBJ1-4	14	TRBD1	TGCGCCAGCAGCTCGGGACAGGGTAATGAAAAACTGTTTTTT	CASSSGQGNEKLFF
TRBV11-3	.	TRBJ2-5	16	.	TGTGCCAGCAGCTTAGGTGGGGGCGAAGACCAAGAGACCCAGTACTTC	CASSLGGGEDQETQYF
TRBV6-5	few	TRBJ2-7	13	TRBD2	TGTGCCAGCAGAAAGCGGGAGGGATACGAGCAGTACTTC	CASRKREGYEQYF
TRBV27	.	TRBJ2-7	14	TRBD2	TGTGCCAGCAGTTTGGCCGGGACTAGCCAAGAGCAGTACTTC	CASSLAGTSQEQYF
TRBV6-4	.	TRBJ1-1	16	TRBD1	TGTGCCAGCATCCCACACCCAAGACAGGGGGGCACTGAAGCTTTCTTT	CASIPHPRQGGTEAFF
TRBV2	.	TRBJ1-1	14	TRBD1	TGTGCCAGAACACCACAGGGGTTGGACACTGAAGCTTTCTTT	CARTPQGLDTEAFF
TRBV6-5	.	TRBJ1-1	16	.	TGTGCCAGCAGTTACACTCCGGACAGCCTGAACACTGAAGCTTTCTTT	CASSYTPDSLNTEAFF
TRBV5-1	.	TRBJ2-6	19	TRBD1	TGCGCCAGCAGCTTTTGGGGGCACAGGGGGCTTTCTGGGGCCAACGTCCTGACTTTC	CASSFWGHRGLSGANVLTF
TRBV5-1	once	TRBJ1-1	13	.	TGCGCCAGCAGCTCCTTTGAGGGAGCTGAAGCTTTCTTT	CASSSFEGAEAFF
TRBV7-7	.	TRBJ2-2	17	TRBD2	TGTGTTAGCAGCCCCTATAGCGGGAGAAGGTTAACCGGGGAGCTGTTTTTT	CVSSPYSGRRLTGELFF
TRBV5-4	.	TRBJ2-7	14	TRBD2	TGTGCCAGCAGCTCGGGACTAGTCCCCTACGAGCAGTACTTC	CASSSGLVPYEQYF
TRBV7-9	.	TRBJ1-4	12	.	TGTGCCAGCAGCTCCTATAATGAAAAACTGTTTTTT	CASSSYNEKLFF
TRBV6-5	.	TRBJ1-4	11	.	TGTGCCAGCAGTTCGGGAGAAAAACTGTTTTTT	CASSSGEKLFF
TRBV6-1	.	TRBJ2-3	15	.	TGTGCCAGCAGTCGAGGACAAATAAGGACAGATACGCAGTATTTT	CASSRGQIRTDTQYF
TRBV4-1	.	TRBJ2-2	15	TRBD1	TGCGCCAGCAGAAGGGACAGGGCAAACACCGGGGAGCTGTTTTTT	CASRRDRANTGELFF
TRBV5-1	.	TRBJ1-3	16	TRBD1	TGCGCCAGCAGCGGGACAGACGCAACCACTGGAAACACCATATATTTT	CASSGTDATTGNTIYF
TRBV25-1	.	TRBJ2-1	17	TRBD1	TGTGCCAGCAGTGAAGGACAGGGCCCCGAGAGAGGGGATGAGCAGTTCTTC	CASSEGQGPERGDEQFF
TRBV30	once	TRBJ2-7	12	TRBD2	TGTGCCTGTAGTAGCGGGAGCCGCGAGCAGTACTTC	CACSSGSREQYF